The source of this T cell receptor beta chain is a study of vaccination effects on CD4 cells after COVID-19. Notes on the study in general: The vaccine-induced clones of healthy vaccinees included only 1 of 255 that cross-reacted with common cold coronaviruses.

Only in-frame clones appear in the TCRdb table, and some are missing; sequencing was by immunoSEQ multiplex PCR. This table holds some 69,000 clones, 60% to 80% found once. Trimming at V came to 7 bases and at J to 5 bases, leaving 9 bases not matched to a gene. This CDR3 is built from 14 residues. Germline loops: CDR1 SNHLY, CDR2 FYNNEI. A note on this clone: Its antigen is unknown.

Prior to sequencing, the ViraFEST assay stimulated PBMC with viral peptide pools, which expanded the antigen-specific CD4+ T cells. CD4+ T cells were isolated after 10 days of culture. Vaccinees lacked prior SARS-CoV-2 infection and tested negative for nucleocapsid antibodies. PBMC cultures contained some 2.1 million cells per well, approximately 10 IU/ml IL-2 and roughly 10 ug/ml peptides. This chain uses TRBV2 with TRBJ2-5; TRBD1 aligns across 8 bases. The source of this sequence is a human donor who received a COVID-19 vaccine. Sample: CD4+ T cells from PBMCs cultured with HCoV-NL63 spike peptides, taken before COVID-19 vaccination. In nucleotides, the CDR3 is TGTGCCAGCATTTTCAGGGGGCGAAGCGAGACCCAGTACTTC. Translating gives CASIFRGRSETQYF.